These 6 T cell receptor beta chains originate from one sample sequenced in a study of cytomegalovirus exposure and HLA in healthy donors. Amplification used 60 Vbeta primers and 13 Jbeta primers. The method was immunoSEQ multiplex PCR; TCRdb's version includes in-frame clones alone and lacks a portion of them. The sample holds under 150,000 clones, around 79% seen once. Sequenced: PBMCs. The receptors shown here come from a woman between 35 and 50 years old in good health and CMV-seropositive.

This clone came up a few times. The chain combines TRBV4-1 with TRBJ1-1; D unresolved. The germline V and J ends were trimmed by 4 bases and 5 bases, with 8 bases remaining between them. Germline V gene data show CDR1 as MGHRA and CDR2 as YSYEKL. The length of the CDR3 is 12 residues. CDR3 DNA: TGCGCCAGCAGCCGAAGAGGAACTGAAGCTTTCTTT. This translates into CASSRRGTEAFF.

The V call is TRBV5-6, the J call TRBJ1-2; D gene unclear. CDR3 length: 17 amino acids. Germline CDR1 SGHDT, CDR2 YYEEEE. Between the trimmed V and J ends, which lost 0 bases and 3 bases, there was a span of 18 bases. Here the CDR3 DNA reads TGTGCCAGCAGCTTGGCCAAGGTTTGGGGAGATCACTATGGCTACACCTTC. Translation gives CASSLAKVWGDHYGYTF.

The chain carries TRBV19 and TRBJ2-3; 7 positions match TRBD1. The V and J ends lost 9 bases and 6 bases, in that order; junction bases with no gene match: 3. Germline V gene data show CDR1 as LNHDA and CDR2 as SQIVND (reference sequence). The CDR3 totals 11 residues. Here the CDR3 DNA reads TGTGCCAGACAACAGGGGGATACGCAGTATTTT. This translates into CARQQGDTQYF.

This clone was counted once. As DNA, the CDR3 is TGTGCCAGTAGTCCCGGACAACCTAATAGCAATCAGCCCCAGCATTTT. This encodes CASSPGQPNSNQPQHF. V usage is TRBV19 and J usage is TRBJ1-5; tentatively, D is TRBD1 (5 bases). CDR3 size: 16 residues. V lost 5 bases, J lost 0 bases, and 14 bases lay in between. Germline V CDR1 and CDR2: LNHDA, SQIVND (reference sequence).

This chain connects TRBV6-5 to TRBJ2-7; TRBD2 matches 8 bases. CDR1 is MNHEY and CDR2 is SVGAGI in the germline V gene. J was trimmed by 4 bases and V by 5 bases; bases with no gene match: 10. The CDR3 extends over 15 amino acids. This CDR3 reads CASSPRAGGKYEQYF. As DNA, the CDR3 is TGTGCCAGCAGTCCTAGGGCGGGGGGCAAGTACGAGCAGTACTTC.

This clone was counted between two and nine times. The rearrangement links TRBV5-4 to TRBJ1-2; unclear D gene. This CDR3 spans 14 amino acids. The germline V gene encodes CDR1 SGHNT and CDR2 YYREEE (reference sequence). V gave up 0 bases and J gave up 4 bases, with 10 bases separating them. CDR3 sequence (DNA): TGTGCCAGCAGCTTGGAAGGGAGCAGCTATGGCTACACCTTC. This translates into CASSLEGSSYGYTF.